This T cell receptor beta chain was obtained from a study of neoadjuvant anti-PD-1 for oral cavity cancer. Broader study findings: Higher pretreatment blood Treg/Th17 ratios correlated with higher pretreatment blood and lower post-treatment tumor TCRbeta clonality.

Of note for this clone: Its antigen is unidentified.

The sample's time point: after neoadjuvant nivolumab, at surgical resection. Stage II-IVA oral cavity squamous cell carcinoma was new and untreated by systemic or radiation therapy. Patients had HPV-negative, locally advanced oral cavity squamous cell carcinoma. Trimming shortened V by 7 bases and J by 1 base, and 10 bases separated the two germline ends. Per the germline V gene, CDR1 is SEHNR and CDR2 is FQNEAQ (reference sequence). This CDR3 is built from 13 residues. Data came from immunoSEQ multiplex PCR; TCRdb stores just in-frame clones and leaves some out. Found here are fewer than 90,000 clones, around 84% of them singletons; the top ten hold about 3.4%.

The TCR comes from a person aged 35-79 years with oral cavity squamous cell carcinoma. The sample was PBMCs, taken after nivolumab (anti-PD-1) treatment. The rearrangement links TRBV7-9 to TRBJ1-1; no firm D call. This CDR3 reads CASIKPGNTEAFF. CDR3 sequence (DNA): TGTGCCAGCATAAAACCAGGGAACACTGAAGCTTTCTTT.